This T cell receptor beta chain is from a study of T cells in Graves' hyperthyroidism and ophthalmopathy (dated by TCRdb to about 2019). For context, the study as a whole: Peripheral blood was sampled at the time of initial diagnosis, prior to any treatment. TCR V-J signatures able to tell the groups apart were searched for in a discovery cohort of around 95 patients, of whom roughly 42 had Graves' ophthalmopathy and 57 had stable Graves' hyperthyroidism. Whether ophthalmopathy could be predicted prospectively was tested in an independent validation cohort made up of fewer than 20 hyperthyroidism patients plus 17 patients who later progressed to ophthalmopathy. The approximately 100 discovery patients were randomly divided into training and test sets at a 7:3 ratio. Thyroid tissue and blood T-cell repertoires from roughly six Graves' hyperthyroidism patients were also compared in the study. Once sampling was done, hyperthyroidism patients were given methimazole at a starting dose of 30 mg daily, whereas ophthalmopathy patients were given high-dose intravenous methylprednisolone. The paper describes TCR Vbeta CDR3 sequencing of about 140 peripheral blood samples, made up of 43 ophthalmopathy patients, 70 to 75 hyperthyroidism patients and 17 progressor patients. Study-level results and caveats: In validation, progression to ophthalmopathy was predicted by the model with nearly 71% sensitivity and 72% to 80% specificity, a median of 6.5 months before onset. Most expanded thyroid clonotypes (frequency above 0.001) were also found in blood, which suggests that blood repertoires may mirror thyroid immune responses. A model built on a 13 V-J signature distinguished ophthalmopathy from stable hyperthyroidism, reaching roughly 88% sensitivity and about 81% specificity in cross-validation and 80%/75% in testing. No statistical method was used to set the sample size in advance, and investigators knew the group allocation.

The germline V gene provides CDR1 SGHRS and CDR2 YFSETQ. The cysteine opens and the phenylalanine closes a CDR3 of 17 amino acids. CDR3 DNA only is kept here, 51 bases in frame from base 1. Here V drops 3 bases and J drops 2 bases, and the junction holds 11 bases not matched to any gene. About this clonotype: Its antigen is not yet known. Base quality data are lacking; no much larger clone is found one base away.

TCR beta CDR3 regions were amplified from RNA transcripts. A first-round RT-PCR of the TCR CDR3 used the HTBI primer set with the Qiagen OneStep RT-PCR kit. Libraries were constructed in a second round of multiplex PCR, after which size selection and purification were performed. The libraries were sequenced on an Illumina HiSeq2000 using paired-end 100 bp reads. As for how the authors treated the data: Raw data were processed with SOAPnuke, discarding reads with adapters, uncalled bases, mean Phred below 15, or no exact constant-primer or identifier match. High-quality paired reads were merged using COPE v1.2.5, and each unique nucleotide sequence was defined as a clonotype. MiTCR v1.1 was used to align the clonotypes against IMGT TRBV, TRBD and TRBJ reference segments. Analysis was restricted to V-J combinations with a frequency above 0.0001, which covered 98% to 99.2% of repertoires. A TCS score was defined as the ratio of F50 (clonal expansion) to E x V (chaos), with BLOSUM62-based TCRdist applied between CDR3 peptides within each V-J. Welch's t-statistics and random forest reduced roughly 530 V-J features to about 13, which were used in a naive Bayes classifier (R e1071). Through fastp at Q25 and MiXCR, TCRdb rebuilt clones from the public reads, retaining in-frame beta chains. Rows with one shared CDR3 protein collapse into an entry with the most common genes and DNA. The V and J calls were not made by the authors but by TCRdb's processing. For this sample the table gives roughly 260,000 distinct CDR3 sequences, of which 13% to 15% were detected only once. More than 10% of the sample comes from the top ten.

Hyperthyroidism patients were newly diagnosed, with disease duration under 2 months, and aged 18 to 65 years. Exclusion was applied to patients with uncontrolled infections, other autoimmune diseases, pregnancy or lactation. Diagnoses were based on clinical symptoms, serum thyroxine and TRAb, thyroid ultrasound and orbital computed tomography. Blood from progressor patients was collected at the time of first diagnosis with hyperthyroidism, before any ophthalmopathy symptoms had appeared. PBMCs were isolated from about 9.2 ml of fresh peripheral blood by Ficoll-Paque density gradient centrifugation. Progressor patients were defined as those initially diagnosed with Graves' hyperthyroidism in whom ophthalmopathy developed during follow-up. Trizol reagent was used to extract total RNA, and RNA quality was then checked on an Agilent 2100 Bioanalyzer.

Recombination connected TRBV5-1 to TRBJ2-5; TRBD2 agrees with 9 junctional bases. The sequence was collected from a woman aged 40 to 55 with Graves' hyperthyroidism that later progressed to Graves' ophthalmopathy. Specimen: blood. The nucleotide sequence reads TGCGCCAGCAGCTCCCCCGCTAGCGGGAAAACACAAGAGACCCAGTACTTC. This yields the protein CASSSPASGKTQETQYF.